This T cell receptor (beta chain) comes out of a study of T cell repertoires in cytomegalovirus infection. Study-level background: The authors used CMV epitopes that were HLA-C-restricted (recently identified) and HLA-B-restricted (well studied). Study-level points and caveats: Within the response measured ex vivo, HLA-C-restricted CMV-specific TCR beta clonotypes were dominant.

This clonotype was recorded only once. Its antigen is unknown. The CDR3 contains 15 residues. V was cut by 8 bases and J by 9 bases, with 23 bases left in between. Looked up from germline, CDR1 is SNHLY and CDR2 is FYNNEI. One entry per CDR3 protein, called by TCRdb with MiXCR from the reads. This table holds about 55,000 distinct CDR3 sequences, around 18% found once. The chain has TRBV2 and TRBJ2-1, with D possibly matching TRBD1 (6 bases). The source material was CD8+ T cells from cultured PBMCs, sampled from culture after CMV antigen stimulation. This clonotype was sampled from a human donor in good health (CMV status not recorded). Some clones in this sample may be carry-over from other donors' samples. Here the CDR3 reads CASPAGGREGGEQFF. As DNA, the CDR3 is TGTGCCAGCCCCGCCGGCGGCAGGGAAGGGGGTGAGCAGTTCTTC.